These 12 T cell receptor beta chains came from one sample sequenced in a study of beta chain features in type 1 diabetes. The entirety of the isolated RNA underwent reverse transcription, so expressed TCRB transcripts were sequenced. TCRdb's table, derived via immunoSEQ multiplex PCR, lists solely in-frame clones and lacks some. The table has a few hundred thousand clones, approximately 12% seen once. The sequenced sample was naive CD4+ T cells from blood. The source is a man younger than 35 in good health.

This clone was picked up a small number of times. The J gene is TRBJ1-3, the V gene TRBV18; no firm D call. The CDR3 has 15 residues. The germline V and J ends were trimmed by 2 bases and 0 bases, with 8 bases remaining between them. CDR1 and CDR2 (germline): KGHSH, LQKENI. The CDR3 nucleotides read TGTGCCAGCTCACCAATAGACACCTCTGGAAACACCATATATTTT. It codes for CASSPIDTSGNTIYF.

The chain couples TRBV7-9 to TRBJ1-2, with D possibly being TRBD1 (5 bases). The CDR3 extends over 13 amino acids. In germline, CDR1 is SEHNR, CDR2 FQNEAQ (reference sequence). V lost 2 bases and J lost 4, with 8 bases in between. CDR3 residues: CASSLMTVYGYTF. CDR3 nucleotide sequence: TGTGCCAGCAGCTTAATGACAGTCTATGGCTACACCTTC.

This clone has more than one count but fewer than ten. V is TRBV15 and J is TRBJ2-5, with 9 bases identical to TRBD1. From germline, CDR1 is LNHNV and CDR2 YYDKDF (reference sequence). V dropped 2 bases and J dropped 4; count of bases not matched to a gene: 11. CDR3 length: 17 residues. As DNA, the CDR3 is TGTGCCACCAGCAGATCTCGCGTCGGGACAGGGCGAGAGACCCAGTACTTC. Its translation is CATSRSRVGTGRETQYF.

This CDR3 is CASSANRGRDSPLHF. In nucleotides, the CDR3 is TGTGCCAGCAGCGCCAATCGAGGTCGGGATTCACCCCTCCACTTT. V usage is TRBV11-2 and J usage is TRBJ1-6; no clear D gene. V gave up 5 bases and J gave up 8 bases, with 16 bases separating them. From germline, CDR1 is SGHAT and CDR2 FQNNGV. The CDR3 spans 15 residues. Complete variable domain (other parts from reference TRBV11-2 and TRBJ1-6): EAGVAQSPRYKIIEKRQSVAFWCNPISGHATLYWYQQILGQGPKLLIQFQNNGVVDDSQLPKDRFSAERLKGVDSTLKIQPAKLEDSAVYLCASSANRGRDSPLHFGNGTRLTVT.

Only a few counts were recorded for this clone. V gene TRBV28 combines with J gene TRBJ2-4, with TRBD1 matching over 8 bases. This CDR3 region has 14 residues. Germline V gene data show CDR1 as MDHEN and CDR2 as SYDVKM. V lost 7 bases and J lost 7; bases outside the gene matches: 9. The CDR3 nucleotides are TGTGCCAGCAACCTCGGACAGGGTAGGAACATTCAGTACTTC. It is translated as CASNLGQGRNIQYF.

This rearrangement joins TRBV18 to TRBJ2-7; 9 bases align to TRBD1. The V segment lost 4 bases and the J segment 0 bases; nucleotides outside the gene matches: 4. CDR3 size: 15 residues. The germline V gene has CDR1 KGHSH and CDR2 LQKENI. CDR3 protein: CASSRPGQGSYEQYF. The CDR3 nucleotides read TGTGCCAGCTCACGACCGGGACAGGGCTCCTACGAGCAGTACTTC.

The chain links TRBV4-1 to TRBJ2-5, with TRBD1 matching over 8 bases. The CDR3 is made up of 15 amino acids. V was clipped by 4 bases and J by 5 bases; unmatched bases: 9. The germline V gene has CDR1 MGHRA and CDR2 YSYEKL. CDR3 in amino acids: CASSLGQGVWETQYF. The DNA for the CDR3 is TGCGCCAGCAGCCTTGGACAGGGAGTGTGGGAGACCCAGTACTTC.

A few counts support this clone. J is TRBJ2-7 and V is TRBV18, with 7 nucleotides matching TRBD1. The CDR3 is made up of 15 amino acids. V lost 2 bases to trimming and J lost 1 base; unmatched junction nucleotides: 5. Germline V lookup: CDR1 KGHSH, CDR2 LQKENI. The CDR3 here is CASSPGAGGSYEQYF. For the CDR3, the DNA is TGTGCCAGCTCACCAGGGGCAGGGGGTTCCTACGAGCAGTACTTC.

This clone was seen more than once but under ten times. The chain couples TRBV11-3 to TRBJ2-7, with 7 bases aligning to TRBD2. J was trimmed by 5 bases and V by 1 base; bases with no gene match: 2. The CDR3 is made up of 13 amino acids. The germline V gene encodes CDR1 SGHNT and CDR2 YENEEA. In nucleotides, the CDR3 is TGTGCCAGCAGCTTAGGGGAGGGCCACGAGCAGTACTTC. Translated: CASSLGEGHEQYF.

This clone appeared a few times. The chain links TRBV27 to TRBJ1-5, with D unresolved. Germline CDR1 reads MNHEY; CDR2 reads SMNVEV (reference sequence). V was trimmed by 3 bases and J by 2 bases, leaving 17 bases between them. The CDR3 covers 17 residues. The CDR3 reads CASSFLFEYEGNQPQHF. The CDR3 DNA is TGTGCCAGCAGTTTCCTTTTCGAGTACGAGGGCAATCAGCCCCAGCATTTT.

This chain connects TRBV6-5 to TRBJ1-4, with TRBD1 matching over 7 bases. Trimming removed 2 bases from V and 4 bases from J; junction bases left unmatched: 4. The CDR3 covers 15 residues. The V gene's germline CDR1 is MNHEY and CDR2 SVGAGI. The CDR3 is CASSYGQDFNEKLFF. CDR3 bases: TGTGCCAGCAGTTACGGACAGGATTTTAATGAAAAACTGTTTTTT.

The V call is TRBV5-1, the J call TRBJ2-3; 13 bases are shared with TRBD2. J gave up 3 bases and V 1 base, and 8 bases lay outside the gene matches. CDR3 length: 18 residues. Germline lookup yields CDR1 SGHRS and CDR2 YFSETQ. CDR3 in amino acids: CASSLTTSGGAATDTQYF. The CDR3 nucleotides read TGCGCCAGCAGCTTGACCACTAGCGGGGGGGCGGCGACAGATACGCAGTATTTT.